Here is one T cell receptor (beta chain) with its context. Its target is unknown. This CDR3 is 15 amino acids long. Losses at the gene ends were 8 bases for V and 9 bases for J; bases not matched to a gene: 12. Germline V gene data show CDR1 as MNHEY and CDR2 as SMNVEV (reference sequence). The authors prepared the TCRbeta library with unique molecular identifiers. TCRdb itself ran the PCR reads through MiXCR, one entry per CDR3 protein. The sample holds about 440,000 distinct CDR3 sequences, over 40% seen once. The data were obtained in a study of T-cell reconstitution after alpha-beta-depleted transplantation in children. Study outcomes and limitations: It was reported that alpha-beta T cells came from several hundred expanded graft clones (about two months after transplant). T-cell counts and diversity at one year following transplant were attributed mainly to newly produced T cells.

The receptor was isolated from a girl aged 2-15 years with aplastic anemia, due to receive a stem cell transplant. Here the sequenced sample was PBMCs, taken before TCRalphabeta/CD19-depleted stem cell transplant. This chain joins TRBV27 and TRBJ2-1; 11 bases fit TRBD2. CDR3 region: CASSTGTSGRGEQFF. In DNA form, the CDR3 reads TGTGCCAGCTCCACGGGCACTAGCGGGAGAGGTGAGCAGTTCTTC.